This T cell receptor (beta chain) derives from a study of response to subunit inactivated influenza vaccine. Study-level findings and limits: Authors proposed each seasonal influenza vaccination draws in few new T cells.

Each CDR3 protein gets one entry after TCRdb re-called the RT-PCR reads with MiXCR. Of about 500,000 distinct CDR3 sequences listed, approximately 17% are singletons. Worth noting for this clonotype: Its matching antigen is unknown.

The material was CD4+ T cells sorted from PBMCs, obtained around 2 years after vaccination. This clonotype was sampled from a man between 50 and 69 years old who received an inactivated influenza vaccine.

The CDR3 reads CASAPGSNQPQHF. The DNA of the CDR3 is TGTGCTAGTGCCCCAGGGAGCAATCAGCCCCAGCATTTT. The genes are TRBV12-5 and TRBJ1-5; possible D gene TRBD1, 5 bases. The CDR3 is 13 amino acids. Germline V gene data show CDR1 as LGHNT and CDR2 as FRNRAP. The germline V and J ends were trimmed by 7 bases and 1 base, with 8 bases remaining between them.